This T cell receptor beta chain came from a study of somatic mutations in cytotoxic T cells in rheumatoid arthritis. Assay: immunoSEQ multiplex PCR; the TCRdb copy retains only in-frame clones and omits some. Here the sample spans roughly 20,000 clones, more than 65% being singletons. CDR1 and CDR2 from the germline V gene are SGHNT and YENEEA. Trimming shortened V by 5 bases and J by 9 bases, and 10 bases separated the two germline ends. The CDR3 contains 12 residues. The V and J genes are TRBV11-3 and TRBJ2-2; either TRBD1 or TRBD2 may supply D (5 bases each). The sequencing input was CD8+ T cells sorted from blood. This TCR derives from an adult with rheumatoid arthritis. CDR3 sequence (DNA): TGTGCCAGCAGCGGGACCTCCCGGGAGCTGTTTTTT. Encoded protein: CASSGTSRELFF. Complete variable domain (other parts from reference TRBV11-3 and TRBJ2-2): EAGVVQSPRYKIIEKKQPVAFWCNPISGHNTLYWYLQNLGQGPELLIRYENEEAVDDSQLPKDRFSAERLKGVDSTLKIQPAELGDSAVYLCASSGTSRELFFGEGSRLTVL.